This is a list of T cell receptor beta chains from one sample in a study of blood T cell repertoires in COVID-19. Repertoires were generated with immunoSEQ multiplex PCR, while TCRdb's copy carries only in-frame clones and drops some. This table has 250,000 to 350,000 clones, approximately 90% appearing once. Sequencing used peripheral blood. These receptors originate from a man aged 25 to 40 with acute or convalescent COVID-19. Both conserved end residues are part of each CDR3. A D gene is named only where the DNA matches it firmly. Where a row states a size, it is once, few, many or the class of an expanded clone; other rows omit it.

>-|TRBJ1-5|TRBV19|-
CASYPAGSNQPQHF
TGTGCCAGCTACCCTGCCGGGAGCAATCAGCCCCAGCATTTT
>few|TRBJ2-7|TRBV6-6|TRBD2
CASSYGLEGYEQYF
TGTGCCAGCAGTTACGGACTAGAGGGCTACGAGCAGTACTTC
>-|TRBJ1-6|TRBV28|TRBD1
CASSSPGQGESPLHF
TGTGCCAGCAGTTCTCCGGGACAGGGAGAATCACCCCTCCACTTT
>once|TRBJ2-3|TRBV7-3|-
CASSLTPADRTDTQYF
TGTGCCAGCAGCTTAACGCCAGCGGACCGCACAGATACGCAGTATTTT
>-|TRBJ1-4|TRBV12-1|-
CASSFAGTATNEKLFF
TGTGCCAGCAGCTTTGCTGGGACAGCAACTAATGAAAAACTGTTTTTT
>-|TRBJ1-1|TRBV6-5|-
CASRSGTSSNTEAFF
TGTGCCAGCAGATCCGGGACATCATCGAACACTGAAGCTTTCTTT
>once|TRBJ1-1|TRBV2|TRBD1
CASSLDRARNTEAFF
TGTGCCAGCAGTCTAGACAGGGCAAGGAACACTGAAGCTTTCTTT
>-|TRBJ2-1|TRBV7-8|TRBD1
CASSIHIGTGGVYNEQFF
TGTGCCAGCAGCATTCATATAGGGACAGGGGGCGTCTACAATGAGCAGTTCTTC
>-|TRBJ2-1|TRBV9|TRBD2
CASSVGGGLNNEQFF
TGTGCCAGCAGCGTAGGCGGGGGGCTTAACAATGAGCAGTTCTTC
>-|TRBJ2-7|TRBV19|TRBD2
CASPLRGLASYEQYF
TGTGCCAGCCCCCTTAGGGGACTAGCATCCTACGAGCAGTACTTC
>few|TRBJ1-5|TRBV10-3|-
CAISESIRDSNQPQHF
TGTGCCATCAGTGAGTCGATCAGGGATAGCAATCAGCCCCAGCATTTT
>-|TRBJ2-5|TRBV6-5|TRBD1
CASSRDRGETQYF
TGTGCCAGCTCCCGGGACAGGGGCGAGACCCAGTACTTC
>-|TRBJ2-4|TRBV6-5|TRBD1
CASRIDRGLENIQYF
TGTGCCAGCAGGATTGACAGGGGGCTTGAAAACATTCAGTACTTC
>-|TRBJ1-4|TRBV6-5|TRBD1
CASSSDRVDEKLFF
TGTGCCAGCAGTTCGGACAGGGTCGATGAAAAACTGTTTTTT
>few|TRBJ2-1|TRBV6-5|-
CASSKALDGYNEQFF
TGTGCCAGCAGTAAGGCCCTAGACGGCTACAATGAGCAGTTCTTC
>-|TRBJ2-1|TRBV5-1|-
CASSLAQGSYNEQFF
TGCGCCAGCAGCTTGGCACAGGGCTCCTACAATGAGCAGTTCTTC
>once|TRBJ2-2|TRBV7-2|TRBD2
CASSRPGLAITGELFF
TGTGCCAGCAGTCGTCCGGGACTAGCGATTACCGGGGAGCTGTTTTTT
>-|TRBJ1-6|TRBV11-1|-
CASSSNLDNSPLHF
TGTGCCAGCAGCTCTAACTTGGATAATTCACCCCTCCACTTT
>-|TRBJ1-1|TRBV3-1/TRBV3-2|-
CASRGGGGGTEAFF
TGTGCCAGCAGGGGCGGAGGGGGGGGAACTGAAGCTTTCTTT
>-|TRBJ1-2|TRBV19|TRBD1
CASQLVPGTGFGYGYTF
TGTGCCAGCCAACTAGTTCCCGGGACAGGCTTCGGCTATGGCTACACCTTC
>-|TRBJ2-7|TRBV5-1|-
CASSPERGLNFYEQYF
TGCGCCAGCAGCCCGGAGAGGGGACTGAATTTCTACGAGCAGTACTTC
>-|TRBJ1-3|TRBV4-2|TRBD1
CASSQDRRQGTGNTIYF
TGTGCCAGCAGCCAAGACCGGCGACAGGGAACTGGAAACACCATATATTTT
>-|TRBJ1-5|TRBV7-8|-
CASSQTVSNQPQHF
TGTGCCAGCAGCCAGACAGTTAGCAATCAGCCCCAGCATTTT
>-|TRBJ2-1|TRBV7-2|-
CASSLFIGGAQFF
TGTGCCAGCAGCTTATTTATCGGAGGAGCGCAGTTCTTC
>-|TRBJ1-1|TRBV28|-
CASSLRGTEAFF
TGTGCCAGCAGTTTAAGGGGGACTGAAGCTTTCTTT
>-|TRBJ1-1|TRBV4-2|-
CASSRGLGVNTEAFF
TGTGCCAGCAGCCGGGGGCTTGGAGTGAACACTGAAGCTTTCTTT
>-|TRBJ1-5|TRBV18|-
CASSPEHSNQPQHF
TGTGCCAGCTCACCAGAGCATAGCAATCAGCCCCAGCATTTT
>-|TRBJ2-1|TRBV29-1|-
CSVEDRRQPRSYNEQFF
TGCAGCGTTGAAGATCGACGGCAACCGAGGTCCTACAATGAGCAGTTCTTC
>-|TRBJ2-7|TRBV2|-
CAIQTETYEQYF
TGTGCCATTCAGACAGAGACCTACGAGCAGTACTTC
>once|TRBJ2-3|TRBV7-3|TRBD2
CASSQAAGVGDTQYF
TGTGCCAGCAGCCAAGCGGCGGGAGTCGGGGATACGCAGTATTTT
>-|TRBJ1-6|TRBV9|-
CASSVAGSGSPLHF
TGTGCCAGCAGCGTAGCAGGGTCAGGGTCACCCCTCCACTTT
>-|TRBJ1-6|TRBV18|-
CASSRDFNSPLHF
TGTGCCAGCTCCCGGGACTTTAATTCACCCCTCCACTTT
>-|TRBJ1-2|TRBV30|TRBD1
CAWSRQGAIYGYTF
TGTGCCTGGTCTCGACAGGGGGCAATTTATGGCTACACCTTC
>-|TRBJ1-2|TRBV28|-
CASSFRIFTRHYGYTF
TGTGCCAGCAGTTTCCGGATTTTCACGAGGCACTATGGCTACACCTTC
>once|TRBJ2-3|TRBV6-5|TRBD2
CASSYGLAGSDTQYF
TGTGCCAGCAGTTACGGGCTAGCGGGATCAGATACGCAGTATTTT
>once|TRBJ1-1|TRBV30|TRBD1
CAWSVQGHTEAFF
TGTGCCTGGAGTGTACAGGGGCACACTGAAGCTTTCTTT
>-|TRBJ2-3|TRBV4-1|-
CASSQDSGGTDTQYF
TGCGCCAGCAGCCAAGATTCCGGCGGGACAGATACGCAGTATTTT
>-|TRBJ1-5|TRBV6-1|-
CASSETEPIPPQHF
TGTGCCAGCAGTGAAACTGAGCCGATACCTCCCCAGCATTTT
>-|TRBJ1-3|TRBV24-1|-
CGNVGGLPIYF
TGTGGCAACGTAGGAGGTCTTCCCATATATTTT
>once|TRBJ2-1|TRBV11-2|-
CASSLETRGKFF
TGTGCCAGCAGCTTAGAAACCAGGGGCAAGTTCTTC
>-|TRBJ1-4|TRBV2|TRBD1
CASSAGTGGTNEKLFF
TGTGCCAGCAGCGCCGGGACAGGGGGTACTAATGAAAAACTGTTTTTT
>-|TRBJ1-2|TRBV4-1|-
CASSRRRDYGYTF
TGCGCCAGCAGTCGAAGACGGGACTATGGCTACACCTTC
>-|TRBJ1-1|TRBV29-1|-
CSVGRGRYTEAFF
TGCAGCGTTGGTAGGGGGAGATACACTGAAGCTTTCTTT
>-|TRBJ1-1|TRBV9|-
CASSVQQDSTEAFF
TGTGCCAGCAGCGTACAACAGGATAGCACTGAAGCTTTCTTT
>-|TRBJ2-3|TRBV6-6|TRBD2
CASSYPTSGRMDTQYF
TGTGCCAGCAGTTACCCGACTAGCGGGAGGATGGATACGCAGTATTTT
>-|TRBJ2-5|TRBV9|-
CASSVGQAETQYF
TGTGCCAGCAGCGTAGGACAGGCAGAGACCCAGTACTTC
>-|TRBJ2-7|TRBV5-1|-
CASSLVAGNREQYF
TGCGCCAGCAGCTTGGTGGCAGGGAATCGGGAGCAGTACTTC
>-|TRBJ1-6|TRBV2|-
CATHAETAAYSPLHF
TGTGCCACCCACGCCGAGACTGCAGCCTATTCACCCCTCCACTTT
>-|TRBJ2-3|TRBV3-1/TRBV3-2|-
CASSPVWRGSLTDTQYF
TGTGCCAGCAGCCCCGTTTGGAGAGGTAGCCTAACAGATACGCAGTATTTT
>-|TRBJ2-5|TRBV3-1/TRBV3-2|TRBD2
CASSQEGLAGQETQYF
TGTGCCAGCAGCCAAGAAGGGCTAGCGGGGCAAGAGACCCAGTACTTC
>once|TRBJ1-2|TRBV19|-
CATSGQGSNVNYGYTF
TGTGCCACCTCAGGGCAGGGGTCGAATGTTAACTATGGCTACACCTTC
>-|TRBJ1-5|TRBV28|-
CASLWQGGNQPQHF
TGTGCCAGCTTGTGGCAGGGTGGGAATCAGCCCCAGCATTTT
>-|TRBJ1-1|TRBV15|-
CATRLLILLNTEAFF
TGTGCCACCCGGTTACTTATACTTCTGAACACTGAAGCTTTCTTT
>-|TRBJ1-1|TRBV18|TRBD1
CASSLGQGSNTEAFF
TGTGCCAGCTCACTGGGACAGGGATCGAACACTGAAGCTTTCTTT
>-|TRBJ1-6|TRBV19|-
CASSLQGSHLHF
TGTGCCAGTAGTCTACAGGGATCGCACCTCCACTTT
>-|TRBJ1-2|TRBV4-1|-
CASSQSLGLANYGYTF
TGCGCCAGCAGCCAATCCCTAGGTTTAGCCAACTATGGCTACACCTTC
>-|TRBJ2-1|TRBV6-5|TRBD2
CASLSGRSSYNEQFF
TGTGCCAGCCTAAGCGGGAGGAGCTCCTACAATGAGCAGTTCTTC
>once|TRBJ2-1|TRBV5-1|TRBD2
CASSPTGTSENEQFF
TGCGCCAGCAGCCCGACCGGGACTAGCGAGAATGAGCAGTTCTTC
>-|TRBJ1-2|TRBV7-2|-
CASSLQAANYGYTF
TGTGCCAGCAGCTTACAGGCAGCTAACTATGGCTACACCTTC
>-|TRBJ2-2|TRBV5-4|TRBD1
CASSWWDRGAGELFF
TGTGCCAGCAGCTGGTGGGACAGGGGCGCCGGGGAGCTGTTTTTT